The 20 T cell receptor beta chains in this list originate from one sample, sequenced in a study of blood T cell repertoires in COVID-19. Data came from immunoSEQ multiplex PCR; TCRdb stores just in-frame clones and leaves some out. The sample holds 40,000 to 50,000 clones; around 90% are singletons and the top ten take approximately 21%. Sequenced: peripheral blood. The receptors originated from a middle-aged man with active COVID-19.

The genes are TRBV5-1 and TRBJ2-5; 7 bases fit TRBD2. The CDR3 sequence is 17 residues long. V shed 1 base, J shed 2 bases, and the junction held 11 bases outside the gene matches. Germline values: CDR1 SGHRS, CDR2 YFSETQ. CDR3 bases: TGCGCCAGCAGCTTGTCAGGGCGGCGGGAGATTCAAGAGACCCAGTACTTC. This sequence encodes CASSLSGRREIQETQYF.

This clone occurred once. The rearrangement uses TRBV29-1 and TRBJ1-5, with D maybe TRBD1 (5 bases). Germline V gene sequence: CDR1 SQVTM, CDR2 ANQGSEA. The ends were cut back, 3 bases at V and 15 bases at J, with 18 bases in the middle. The CDR3 loop spans 12 amino acids. CDR3 coding DNA: TGCAGCGTTGATCTAGGGGAAGGTCTCAGGCATTTT. It yields the protein CSVDLGEGLRHF.

The chain has TRBV2 and TRBJ1-2; D is undetermined. The germline V gene has CDR1 SNHLY and CDR2 FYNNEI. CDR3 length: 16 residues. Trimming removed 10 bases from V and 0 bases from J, with 21 bases in between. The CDR3 nucleotides read TGTGCCACCGACTCGGGGTGGAATGAGTCTAACTATGGCTACACCTTC. As protein: CATDSGWNESNYGYTF.

The J gene is TRBJ2-7, the V gene TRBV30; 7 nucleotides line up with TRBD1. CDR3 length: 12 residues. CDR1 is GTSNPN and CDR2 is SVGIG in the germline V gene (reference sequence). V lost 4 bases and J lost 4; bases outside the gene matches: 4. The CDR3 loop is CAWNAGGYEQYF. The CDR3 DNA sequence: TGTGCCTGGAACGCAGGGGGATACGAGCAGTACTTC.

CDR3 sequence reads: CASSEDPAPGQGTYNEQFF. CDR3 DNA: TGTGCCAGCAGTGAAGACCCAGCCCCGGGACAGGGTACCTACAATGAGCAGTTCTTC. V usage is TRBV6-1 and J usage is TRBJ2-1; TRBD1 aligns across 9 bases. This CDR3 region has 19 residues. Germline lookup yields CDR1 MNHNS and CDR2 SASEGT. V was clipped by 1 base and J by 2 bases; unmatched bases: 12.

This chain joins TRBV9 and TRBJ2-3, with 9 bases that match TRBD1. The CDR3 covers 16 residues. Germline lookup yields CDR1 SGDLS and CDR2 YYNGEE. Losses at the gene ends were 4 bases for V and 4 bases for J; bases not matched to a gene: 10. The CDR3 bases are TGTGCCAGCAGCCAGGAAGGGACAGGGATGGCAGATACGCAGTATTTT. It is translated as CASSQEGTGMADTQYF.

CDR3 loop: CASSPGLAGFDTQYF. The CDR3 DNA reads TGTGCCAGCAGCCCGGGACTAGCGGGGTTCGATACGCAGTATTTT. The chain joins TRBV7-9 to TRBJ2-3; 13 nucleotides match TRBD2. The germline V gene has CDR1 SEHNR and CDR2 FQNEAQ (reference sequence). This CDR3 contains 15 residues. V lost 5 bases, J lost 6 bases, and 5 bases stayed unmatched. Based on the CDR3 plus reference TRBV7-9 and TRBJ2-3, the full variable domain is DTGVSQNPRHKITKRGQNVTFRCDPISEHNRLYWYRQTLGQGPEFLTYFQNEAQLEKSRLLSDRFSAERPKGSFSTLEIQRTEQGDSAMYLCASSPGLAGFDTQYFGPGTRLTVL.

V usage is TRBV27 and J usage is TRBJ1-5; D is uncertain. CDR3 length: 13 amino acids. Germline CDR1 is MNHEY and CDR2 is SMNVEV (reference sequence). Deletions cut 8 bases from V and 2 bases from J, with 10 bases between. The DNA of the CDR3 is TGTGCCAGCGCGAAGGCGGGCAATCAGCCCCAGCATTTT. Amino acid sequence: CASAKAGNQPQHF.

The rearrangement joins TRBV4-3 to TRBJ2-7, with 8 nucleotides matching TRBD2. CDR3 length: 16 amino acids. Germline V gene sequence: CDR1 LGHNA, CDR2 YSLEER. The ends lost 3 bases at V and 4 bases at J; junction bases unmatched: 11. The CDR3 DNA reads as TGCGCCAGCAGCCAGGACTTTAGCGGGGCGGGTTACGAGCAGTACTTC. This codes for CASSQDFSGAGYEQYF.

The chain couples TRBV7-2 to TRBJ2-7, with a tentative D call TRBD2 (6 bases). CDR1 is SGHTA, CDR2 FQGNSA, per germline. Trimming removed 5 bases at V and 0 bases at J, with 11 bases between. This CDR3 contains 14 residues. The DNA for the CDR3 is TGTGCCAGCAGCGTTATCGGGAGCTCCTACGAGCAGTACTTC. Protein product: CASSVIGSSYEQYF.

The genes are TRBV11-3 and TRBJ1-3; 7 nucleotides line up with TRBD1. V was clipped by 3 bases and J by 4 bases; unmatched bases: 6. The CDR3 runs to 15 residues. Germline lookup yields CDR1 SGHNT and CDR2 YENEEA. CDR3 amino acids: CASSFRDSSGNTIYF. The CDR3 DNA follows: TGTGCCAGCAGCTTCCGGGACAGTTCGGGAAACACCATATATTTT.

The chain joins TRBV27 to TRBJ2-7, with D maybe TRBD2 (6 bases). Germline values: CDR1 MNHEY, CDR2 SMNVEV (reference sequence). Trimming took 5 bases from V and 6 from J, leaving 11 bases between them. This CDR3 region has 12 residues. The CDR3, as DNA: TGTGCCAGCAGTCCCGCCGGGGGCGAGCAGTACTTC. This sequence encodes CASSPAGGEQYF.

J is TRBJ1-5 and V is TRBV19, with 12 bases aligning to TRBD1. V shed 6 bases, J shed 6 bases, and the junction held 6 bases outside the gene matches. Germline loops: CDR1 LNHDA, CDR2 SQIVND (reference sequence). This CDR3 spans 15 amino acids. CDR3 in amino acids: CASRMGQGAVQPQHF. CDR3 coding DNA: TGTGCCAGTAGGATGGGACAGGGGGCCGTTCAGCCCCAGCATTTT.

This chain uses TRBV28 with TRBJ1-1; D is possibly TRBD1 (5 bases). V lost 5 bases, J lost 4 bases, and 11 bases lay in between. This CDR3 contains 13 residues. CDR1 and CDR2 (germline): MDHEN, SYDVKM. The CDR3 is CASSPGLFTEAFF. For the CDR3, the DNA is TGTGCCAGCAGTCCAGGGTTGTTCACTGAAGCTTTCTTT.

A single count supports this clone. The gene calls are TRBV5-1 and TRBJ1-4, with 8 bases identical to TRBD1. The CDR3 contains 16 residues. Per the germline V gene, CDR1 is SGHRS and CDR2 is YFSETQ. Unmatched junction bases numbered 4, after V lost 3 bases and J lost 0 bases. The CDR3 nucleotides read TGCGCCAGCAGCTCGGGGGACAGGACAACTAATGAAAAACTGTTTTTT. This gives the protein CASSSGDRTTNEKLFF.

The V call is TRBV5-1, the J call TRBJ2-7, with 7 bases matching TRBD1. After removal of 4 bases from V and 2 bases from J, the junction contained 9 bases not matched to a gene. The CDR3 extends over 15 amino acids. The germline gives CDR1 SGHRS, CDR2 YFSETQ. CDR3 residues: CASSNRGTLTYEQYF. CDR3 sequence (DNA): TGCGCCAGCAGCAACAGGGGAACTCTTACCTACGAGCAGTACTTC.

The sample holds one count of this clone. The chain is built from TRBV5-1 and TRBJ2-7; the D is unclear. Germline V lookup: CDR1 SGHRS, CDR2 YFSETQ. V lost 0 bases to trimming and J lost 0 bases, with 10 bases between them. The CDR3 loop spans 15 amino acids. CDR3 amino acids: CASSLDRLSSYEQYF. The CDR3 DNA reads TGCGCCAGCAGCTTGGACCGTCTGAGCTCCTACGAGCAGTACTTC.

The chain employs TRBV28 and TRBJ1-1; no firm D call. This CDR3 region has 12 residues. CDR1 and CDR2 from the germline V gene are MDHEN and SYDVKM. The V end lost 4 bases, the J end lost 4 bases, and 7 bases lay between the germline ends. Written as DNA, the CDR3 is TGTGCCAGCAGTTCCCTACGCACTGAAGCTTTCTTT. Its protein product is CASSSLRTEAFF.

This chain joins TRBV27 and TRBJ2-3, with 7 bases identical to TRBD1. CDR3 length: 15 residues. V was pared by 5 bases and J by 2 bases, with 7 bases of the junction left unmatched. The germline gives CDR1 MNHEY, CDR2 SMNVEV (reference sequence). The CDR3 reads CASSPETGTTDTQYF. The CDR3 DNA reads TGTGCCAGCAGTCCTGAGACAGGGACCACAGATACGCAGTATTTT.

This clone was counted only a few times. This rearrangement joins TRBV6-2 or TRBV6-3 to TRBJ2-2; 10 bases align to TRBD1. Germline loops: CDR1 MNHEY, CDR2 SVGEGT. With V trimmed by 4 bases and J by 6 bases, 8 bases remained unmatched. The CDR3 contains 16 residues. CDR3 loop: CASSSRQGAMAGELFF. The CDR3 DNA sequence: TGTGCCAGCAGTTCCCGACAGGGGGCGATGGCCGGGGAGCTGTTTTTT.